Listed below are T cell receptor beta chains from one sample, sequenced in a study of blood T cell repertoires in COVID-19. Using immunoSEQ multiplex PCR, the repertoire was profiled, and TCRdb retains in-frame clones only, with some absent. Of more than 300,000 clones listed, 86% were seen once; the top ten hold under 2%. Sequenced sample: peripheral blood. All receptors come from a woman aged 45-65 years with acute or convalescent COVID-19. The CDR3 runs from the conserved cysteine through the conserved F or W. The order of the fields is clone size, J gene, V gene, D gene, CDR3 protein, CDR3 DNA. The D gene is left open where the match is weak. Not every row has a clone size; where given, it reads once, few, many or a size class.

few,TRBJ1-6,TRBV18,-,CASSDLRGGESPLHF,TGTGCCAGCTCTGACCTCAGGGGTGGAGAATCACCCCTCCACTTT
-,TRBJ2-4,TRBV7-8,-,CASSPGWTLAKNIQYF,TGTGCCAGCAGCCCGGGATGGACCTTAGCCAAAAACATTCAGTACTTC
-,TRBJ2-7,TRBV12-3/TRBV12-4,TRBD2,CASSLGLAGEQYF,TGTGCCAGCAGTTTAGGACTAGCGGGCGAGCAGTACTTC
-,TRBJ1-3,TRBV19,-,CASSIRRQGRRPGNTIYF,TGTGCCAGTAGTATCAGACGACAAGGCAGACGTCCTGGAAACACCATATATTTT
-,TRBJ2-5,TRBV27,TRBD1,CASSSRGLGTQYF,TGTGCCAGCAGTTCCAGGGGGTTGGGGACCCAGTACTTC
-,TRBJ2-7,TRBV28,TRBD1,CASRRGPYEQYF,TGTGCCAGCCGCAGGGGGCCCTACGAGCAGTACTTC
once,TRBJ2-7,TRBV5-6,-,CASSFAERPYEQYF,TGTGCCAGCAGCTTTGCGGAGAGACCCTACGAGCAGTACTTC
once,TRBJ2-1,TRBV5-1,TRBD2,CASRFLAGESGEQFF,TGCGCCAGCAGGTTCCTAGCGGGAGAATCTGGTGAGCAGTTCTTC
-,TRBJ2-1,TRBV9,-,CASSVSHADEQFF,TGTGCCAGCAGCGTATCACATGCCGATGAGCAGTTCTTC
-,TRBJ2-1,TRBV19,TRBD1,CASRPPDRGSQFF,TGTGCCAGTAGGCCGCCTGACAGGGGGTCGCAGTTCTTC
-,TRBJ1-1,TRBV7-2,-,CASSPSRLEAFF,TGTGCCAGCAGCCCAAGCAGGCTGGAAGCTTTCTTT
-,TRBJ2-3,TRBV2,TRBD1,CASKQGGDTQYF,TGTGCCAGCAAACAAGGGGGCGATACGCAGTATTTT
-,TRBJ1-2,TRBV29-1,-,CSALGGQRSNYGYTF,TGCAGCGCCCTTGGAGGACAGCGAAGTAACTATGGCTACACCTTC
-,TRBJ1-1,TRBV28,-,CASSLAYPKGASTEAFF,TGTGCCAGCAGTTTAGCCTACCCCAAGGGAGCGTCCACTGAAGCTTTCTTT
-,TRBJ1-6,TRBV2,-,CASSRAPGALHF,TGTGCCAGCAGCCGGGCCCCGGGAGCCCTCCACTTT
-,TRBJ1-1,TRBV23-1,-,CALYSLNTEAFF,TGCGCCCTCTACAGTCTGAACACTGAAGCTTTCTTT
-,TRBJ1-6,TRBV3-1/TRBV3-2,TRBD1,CASRHDRGSPLHF,TGTGCCAGCAGACATGACAGGGGTTCACCCCTCCACTTT
once,TRBJ2-5,TRBV30,TRBD1,CAWSVTGTYQETQYF,TGTGCCTGGAGTGTGACAGGGACGTACCAAGAGACCCAGTACTTC
-,TRBJ1-4,TRBV28,TRBD1,CASSPHGQGSDEKLFF,TGTGCCAGCAGTCCCCACGGACAGGGCTCGGATGAAAAACTGTTTTTT
-,TRBJ2-1,TRBV27,-,CASRRSSYNEQFF,TGTGCCAGCAGGCGGAGCTCCTACAATGAGCAGTTCTTC
-,TRBJ1-5,TRBV11-2,TRBD1,CASSAQTHRGYNQPQHF,TGTGCCAGCAGCGCGCAGACACACAGGGGTTATAATCAGCCCCAGCATTTT
many,TRBJ1-1,TRBV10-1,TRBD1,CASRSLQGANTEAFF,TGCGCCAGCAGAAGTCTACAGGGGGCGAACACTGAAGCTTTCTTT
-,TRBJ1-1,TRBV6-6,-,CASRSAGNIPEAFF,TGTGCCAGCAGGTCGGCCGGGAACATACCTGAAGCTTTCTTT
-,TRBJ1-1,TRBV18,-,CASSPRAVNTEAFF,TGTGCCAGCTCACCCAGGGCTGTTAACACTGAAGCTTTCTTT
-,TRBJ2-2,TRBV9,-,CASSVVGASGELFF,TGTGCCAGCAGCGTAGTAGGGGCGTCCGGGGAGCTGTTTTTT
-,TRBJ2-7,TRBV7-9,TRBD1,CASSSRDRYAYEQYF,TGTGCCAGCAGCTCCCGGGACAGATATGCCTACGAGCAGTACTTC
-,TRBJ2-3,TRBV7-9,TRBD1,CASSSRDRNTDTQYF,TGTGCCAGCAGCTCTCGGGACAGAAACACAGATACGCAGTATTTT
-,TRBJ2-5,TRBV10-1,-,CARKERVQETQYF,TGCGCCAGGAAGGAGAGGGTCCAAGAGACCCAGTACTTC
-,TRBJ1-5,TRBV28,TRBD1,CASSFYSGGRGQPQHF,TGTGCCAGCAGTTTTTATTCAGGGGGCCGGGGTCAGCCCCAGCATTTT
-,TRBJ2-2,TRBV15,-,CATSRDARTLGELFF,TGTGCCACCAGCAGAGATGCGCGTACTCTCGGGGAGCTGTTTTTT
-,TRBJ1-4,TRBV5-8,-,CASSFQGWDGEKLFF,TGTGCCAGCAGCTTTCAGGGGTGGGACGGTGAAAAACTGTTTTTT
-,TRBJ1-1,TRBV5-1,TRBD1,CASSHDRGAEAFF,TGCGCCAGCAGCCATGACAGGGGAGCTGAAGCTTTCTTT
-,TRBJ1-5,TRBV7-9,TRBD1,CASSPTGGGQPQHF,TGTGCCAGCAGCCCTACAGGGGGCGGGCAGCCCCAGCATTTT
-,TRBJ2-7,TRBV4-2,TRBD2,CASSQDWGGSGGLVAGEGYEQYF,TGTGCCAGCAGCCAAGATTGGGGGGGGTCGGGCGGCCTGGTGGCGGGAGAGGGCTACGAGCAGTACTTC
-,TRBJ1-1,TRBV3-1/TRBV3-2,-,CASSPPESEAFF,TGTGCCAGCAGCCCCCCGGAGTCTGAAGCTTTCTTT
-,TRBJ2-3,TRBV7-3,TRBD2,CASSSPGLAVDTQYF,TGTGCCAGCAGCTCGCCGGGACTAGCAGTTGATACGCAGTATTTT
-,TRBJ1-1,TRBV4-1,-,CASSQEQGRGTEAFF,TGCGCCAGCAGCCAAGAACAGGGAAGGGGCACTGAAGCTTTCTTT
-,TRBJ1-5,TRBV5-3,TRBD1,CARSHRDRGAWWNQPQHF,TGTGCCAGAAGTCACCGGGACAGGGGGGCTTGGTGGAATCAGCCCCAGCATTTT